The sequence of this T cell receptor beta chain was determined in a study of blood T cell repertoires in COVID-19. The V and J ends lost 0 bases and 7 bases, in that order; junction bases with no gene match: 5. The CDR3 is 15 amino acids. Germline CDR1 LGHNA, CDR2 YNFKEQ. Sequencing was performed with immunoSEQ multiplex PCR; in TCRdb, only in-frame clones are kept and a portion is missing. This sample has tens of thousands of clones, with approximately 89% found just once. The TCR originated in a human donor with active COVID-19. The donor label of this sample is uncertain. The chain couples TRBV4-2 to TRBJ1-4; 7 bases are a match to TRBD1. The source material was peripheral blood. Here the CDR3 reads CASSQENRGPEKLFF. The CDR3 nucleotides are TGTGCCAGCAGCCAAGAAAACAGGGGACCTGAAAAACTGTTTTTT.